This T cell receptor beta chain comes out of a study of PD-1 blockade in classical Hodgkin lymphoma. Study results and limitations: With respect to the repertoire differences, their causes, possibly disease activity or prior therapy, remain undefined. Patients newly diagnosed and complete responders had comparable baseline diversity.

Every patient relapsed after autologous stem cell transplantation, and brentuximab vedotin exposure varied. The method was immunoSEQ multiplex PCR; TCRdb's version includes in-frame clones alone and lacks a portion of them. This sample has about 53,000 clones; 65% to 85% occur once, and the top ten carry around 15%. Germline loops: CDR1 MDHEN, CDR2 SYDVKM. CDR3 length: 15 amino acids. Between the trimmed V and J ends, which lost 6 bases and 0 bases, there was a span of 12 bases. Points on this clone: Antigen unknown.

This chain links TRBV28 with TRBJ1-3; D is unclear. This sequence originates from a human donor with classical Hodgkin lymphoma. The sample was peripheral blood mononuclear cells (PBMCs), taken at baseline. The CDR3 DNA sequence: TGTGCCAGCAGCGCTGGATCCTACTCTGGAAACACCATATATTTT. This codes for CASSAGSYSGNTIYF.